The T cell receptor beta chain described here comes from a study of T cell responses to AZD1222 COVID-19 vaccine. The CDR3 spans 14 residues. The V segment lost 6 bases and the J segment 8 bases; nucleotides outside the gene matches: 10. Germline assignment: CDR1 SNHLY and CDR2 FYNNEI. Ten or more counts support this clone. Its antigen is as yet unknown. Study outcomes and limitations: Only a handful of AZD1222 recipients, roughly 6 in all, had baseline seropositivity. Close to half of spike-specific TCRs reportedly recognize unmutated variant regions.

Sequenced by immunoSEQ multiplex PCR; TCRdb stores in-frame clones only, minus some. This table holds 95,000 to 100,000 clones, more than 70% found once. Sequencing used peripheral blood, obtained on day 0 of AZD1222 vaccination. The sequence was obtained from an adult in good health. This chain uses TRBV2 with TRBJ1-2; TRBD1 matches 9 bases. The CDR3 sequence is CASSLDRGVGGYTF. The CDR3 DNA reads as TGTGCCAGCAGCCTGGACAGGGGTGTCGGGGGCTACACCTTC.